This TCR beta chain was observed in a study of human T cells and chemical hapten exposure. As for the study in general: Skin on the upper inner arm, 2 cm by 2 cm in size, was sensitized with 2% DPC. Overall study findings and caveats: Higher patch test scores went with higher counts of PT1 expanded TCRs.

TCRdb reprocessed the RACE reads with MiXCR, giving one entry per CDR3 protein. The sample records over 35,000 distinct CDR3 sequences, around 9% being singletons. This clonotype was seen repeatedly, ten times or more. What it binds is unknown. Sample time point: patch test 2, 6 weeks after DPC sensitization. Stated treatment: therapeutic diphenylcyclopropenone sensitization with weekly scalp DPC. Trimming at V came to 6 bases and at J to 0 bases, leaving 11 bases not matched to a gene. This CDR3 is 17 amino acids long. CDR1 MNHEY and CDR2 SVGAGI come from the germline V gene. This chain connects TRBV6-5 to TRBJ1-5; TRBD1 agrees at 7 bases. Sequenced here: whole blood, sampled in connection with sensitization to the hapten diphenylcyclopropenone (DPC). The receptor comes from a woman in her thirties or forties with alopecia areata. Some clones in this sample may be carry-over from other donors' samples. CDR3: CASRRQGGGSSNQPQHF. Written as DNA, the CDR3 is TGTGCCAGCAGGCGGCAGGGGGGAGGAAGTAGCAATCAGCCCCAGCATTTT.